A selection of T cell receptor beta chains follows, all from one sample in a study of blood T cell repertoires in COVID-19. The table came from immunoSEQ multiplex PCR; TCRdb's copy has only in-frame clones and leaves some out. Of about 240,000 clones listed, approximately 78% are singletons. The specimen sequenced was peripheral blood. These receptors came from a woman aged 60-75 years with active or convalescent COVID-19. CDR3s include the opening cysteine and the closing phenylalanine or tryptophan. D genes are given only for firm matches. Clone size is stated in some rows and not others, as once, few, many or a class when expanded.

v_call: TRBV18; d_call: TRBD1; j_call: TRBJ2-3; clone_size: -; cdr3_nt: TGTGCCAGCTCATTCACAGGGGGCTCCACAGATACGCAGTATTTT; cdr3_aa: CASSFTGGSTDTQYF
v_call: TRBV7-9; d_call: -; j_call: TRBJ2-1; clone_size: once; cdr3_nt: TGTGCCAGCAGCTTAGCAGGGGATCCCTCCTACAATGAGCAGTTCTTC; cdr3_aa: CASSLAGDPSYNEQFF
v_call: TRBV6-5; d_call: -; j_call: TRBJ2-7; clone_size: -; cdr3_nt: TGTGCCAGCAGTTACCCCGAGGCACGAAACTCCTACGAGCAGTACTTC; cdr3_aa: CASSYPEARNSYEQYF
v_call: TRBV18; d_call: -; j_call: TRBJ2-2; clone_size: -; cdr3_nt: TGTGCCAGAGGCGGGGGCTTTTCCACCGGGGAGCTGTTTTTT; cdr3_aa: CARGGGFSTGELFF
v_call: TRBV2; d_call: TRBD1; j_call: TRBJ2-1; clone_size: -; cdr3_nt: TGTGCCAGCAGGAACCGACAGGGGCTTAATGAGCAGTTCTTC; cdr3_aa: CASRNRQGLNEQFF
v_call: TRBV11-2; d_call: -; j_call: TRBJ2-7; clone_size: -; cdr3_nt: TGTGCCAGCAGTCCTAATGGAGGTCTCCTCTACGAGCAGTACTTC; cdr3_aa: CASSPNGGLLYEQYF
v_call: TRBV2; d_call: -; j_call: TRBJ2-5; clone_size: -; cdr3_nt: TGTGCCAGCAGTGACAGGGCCCAAGAGACCCAGTACTTC; cdr3_aa: CASSDRAQETQYF
v_call: TRBV12-3/TRBV12-4; d_call: TRBD1; j_call: TRBJ1-4; clone_size: -; cdr3_nt: TGTGCCAGCCTGGGACAGGGAGATGAAAAACTGTTTTTT; cdr3_aa: CASLGQGDEKLFF
v_call: TRBV19; d_call: TRBD1; j_call: TRBJ1-6; clone_size: -; cdr3_nt: TGTGCCAGTAGTATCGAGGACAGGAATTCACCCCTCCACTTT; cdr3_aa: CASSIEDRNSPLHF
v_call: TRBV15; d_call: TRBD1; j_call: TRBJ1-1; clone_size: -; cdr3_nt: TGTGCCACCAGCTTACGGACAGGGGATAACCCAATAGGGTCTGAAGCTTTCTTT; cdr3_aa: CATSLRTGDNPIGSEAFF
v_call: TRBV5-1; d_call: TRBD1; j_call: TRBJ1-1; clone_size: -; cdr3_nt: TGCGCCAGCAGACGACAGGGGGGTATGAACACTGAAGCTTTCTTT; cdr3_aa: CASRRQGGMNTEAFF
v_call: TRBV3-1/TRBV3-2; d_call: TRBD2; j_call: TRBJ2-5; clone_size: -; cdr3_nt: TGTGCCAGCAGCCCAAAGCGGGGGAGGGAAGAGACCCAGTACTTC; cdr3_aa: CASSPKRGREETQYF
v_call: TRBV7-7; d_call: TRBD2; j_call: TRBJ2-1; clone_size: few; cdr3_nt: TGTGCCAGCAGCTTAGCAGCGGGGGGTCCCAATGAGCAGTTCTTC; cdr3_aa: CASSLAAGGPNEQFF
v_call: TRBV2; d_call: TRBD1; j_call: TRBJ1-5; clone_size: -; cdr3_nt: TGTGCCAGCAGGGGGACAGGGGGAGATCCCCAGCATTTT; cdr3_aa: CASRGTGGDPQHF
v_call: TRBV5-3; d_call: -; j_call: TRBJ1-1; clone_size: -; cdr3_nt: TGTGCCAGAAGCTTGGACAGGGAGATTTGGGACACTGAAGCTTTCTTT; cdr3_aa: CARSLDREIWDTEAFF
v_call: TRBV7-2; d_call: TRBD1; j_call: TRBJ1-2; clone_size: -; cdr3_nt: TGTGCCAGCAGCTTAGCGCGGGCAGGGGGCGTCTATGGCTACACCTTC; cdr3_aa: CASSLARAGGVYGYTF
v_call: TRBV5-1; d_call: -; j_call: TRBJ2-3; clone_size: -; cdr3_nt: TGCGCCAGCAGCTTGCACGGAGCTAGCACAGATACGCAGTATTTT; cdr3_aa: CASSLHGASTDTQYF
v_call: TRBV4-1; d_call: -; j_call: TRBJ1-3; clone_size: few; cdr3_nt: TGCGCCAGCAGGGCCGGCTCGGGAGGGTCGGGAAACACCATATATTTT; cdr3_aa: CASRAGSGGSGNTIYF